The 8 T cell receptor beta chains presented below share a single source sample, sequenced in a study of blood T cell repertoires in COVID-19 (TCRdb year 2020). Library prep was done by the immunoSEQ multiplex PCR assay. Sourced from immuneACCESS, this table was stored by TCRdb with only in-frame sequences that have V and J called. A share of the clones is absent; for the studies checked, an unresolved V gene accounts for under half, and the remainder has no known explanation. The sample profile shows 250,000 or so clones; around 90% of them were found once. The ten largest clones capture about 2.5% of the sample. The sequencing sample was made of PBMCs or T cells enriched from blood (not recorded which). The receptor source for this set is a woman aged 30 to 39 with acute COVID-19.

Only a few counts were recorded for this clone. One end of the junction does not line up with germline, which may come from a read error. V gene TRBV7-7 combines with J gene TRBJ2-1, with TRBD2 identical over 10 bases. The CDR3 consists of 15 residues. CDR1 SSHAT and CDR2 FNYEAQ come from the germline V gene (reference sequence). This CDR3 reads CASSLIAGGGGEQFF. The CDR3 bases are TGTGCTAGCAGCTTAATAGCGGGGGGCGGCGGTGAGCAGTTCTTC. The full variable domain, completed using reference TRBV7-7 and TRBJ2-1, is GAGVSQSPRYKVTKRGQDVTLRCDPISSHATLYWYQQALGQGPEFLTYFNYEAQPDKSGLPSDRFSAERPEGSISTLTIQRTEQRDSAMYRCASSLIAGGGGEQFFGPGTRLTVL.

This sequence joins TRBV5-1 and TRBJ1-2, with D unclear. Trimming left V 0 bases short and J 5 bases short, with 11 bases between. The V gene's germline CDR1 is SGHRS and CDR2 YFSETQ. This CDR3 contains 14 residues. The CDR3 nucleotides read TGCGCCAGCAGCTTGGAATCTCGGGATTATGGCTACACCTTC. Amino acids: CASSLESRDYGYTF. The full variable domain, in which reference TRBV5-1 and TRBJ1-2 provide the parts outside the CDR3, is KAGVTQTPRYLIKTRGQQVTLSCSPISGHRSVSWYQQTPGQGLQFLFEYFSETQRNKGNFPGRFSGRQFSNSRSEMNVSTLELGDSALYLCASSLESRDYGYTFGSGTRLTVV.

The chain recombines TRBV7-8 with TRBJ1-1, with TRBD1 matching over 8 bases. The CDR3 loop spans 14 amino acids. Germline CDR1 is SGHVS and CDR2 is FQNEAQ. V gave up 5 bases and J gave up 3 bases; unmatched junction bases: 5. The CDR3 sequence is CASSPGTGYTEAFF. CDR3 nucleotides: TGTGCCAGCAGCCCCGGGACAGGATACACTGAAGCTTTCTTT.

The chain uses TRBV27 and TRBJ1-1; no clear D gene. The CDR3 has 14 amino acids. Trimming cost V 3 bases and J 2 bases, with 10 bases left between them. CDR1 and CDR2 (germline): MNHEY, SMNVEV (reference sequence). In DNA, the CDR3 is TGTGCCAGCAGTTTTAGAGGGAGCAACACTGAAGCTTTCTTT. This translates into CASSFRGSNTEAFF.

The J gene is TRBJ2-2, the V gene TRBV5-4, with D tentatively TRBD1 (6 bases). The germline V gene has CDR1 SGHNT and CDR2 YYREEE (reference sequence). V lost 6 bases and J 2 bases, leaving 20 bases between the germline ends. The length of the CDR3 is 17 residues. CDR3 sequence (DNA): TGTGCCAGCACCTCTCAGCCTGGCAGGGGAAACACCGGGGAGCTGTTTTTT. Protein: CASTSQPGRGNTGELFF.

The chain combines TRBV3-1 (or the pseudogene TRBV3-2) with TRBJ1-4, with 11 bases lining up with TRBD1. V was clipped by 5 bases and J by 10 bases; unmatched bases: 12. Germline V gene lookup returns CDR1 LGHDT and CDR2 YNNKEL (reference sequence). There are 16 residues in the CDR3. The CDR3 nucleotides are TGTGCCAGCAGCTTTGGGACAGGGGGAATGTCCGGAAAACTGTTTTTT. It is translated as CASSFGTGGMSGKLFF.

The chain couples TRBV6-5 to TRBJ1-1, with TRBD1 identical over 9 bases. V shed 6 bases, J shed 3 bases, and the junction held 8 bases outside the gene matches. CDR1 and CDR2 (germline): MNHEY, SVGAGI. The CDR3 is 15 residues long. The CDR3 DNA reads TGTGCCAGCAGCACGGACAGGGGTATGGACACTGAAGCTTTCTTT. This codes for CASSTDRGMDTEAFF.

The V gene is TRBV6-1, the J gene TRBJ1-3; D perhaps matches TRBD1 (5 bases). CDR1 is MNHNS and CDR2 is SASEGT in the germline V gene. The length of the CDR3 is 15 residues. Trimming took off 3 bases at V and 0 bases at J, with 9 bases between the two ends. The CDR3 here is CASSEGLISGNTIYF. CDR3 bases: TGTGCCAGCAGTGAGGGACTCATCTCTGGAAACACCATATATTTT.